The 4 T cell receptor beta chains presented below share a single source sample, sequenced in a study of blood T cell repertoires in COVID-19. The data were produced by immunoSEQ multiplex PCR, yet TCRdb's version contains in-frame clones alone and is incomplete. Among approximately 220,000 clones listed, roughly four fifths were seen once. Source material: PBMCs or T cells enriched from blood (not recorded which). These receptors all stem from a woman aged 40-49 years with acute COVID-19.

The rearrangement links TRBV18 to TRBJ1-5, with TRBD1 as a possible D gene (5 bases). This CDR3 is built from 14 residues. The V end lost 4 bases, the J end lost 7 bases, and 14 bases lay between the germline ends. Germline values: CDR1 KGHSH, CDR2 LQKENI. The CDR3 DNA reads TGTGCCAGCTCACTCCAGGGCGTCGGGCAGCCCCAGCATTTT. Protein product: CASSLQGVGQPQHF.

The chain links TRBV5-5 to TRBJ2-5, with 9 positions matching TRBD1. This CDR3 has 16 amino acids. Germline lookup yields CDR1 SGHKS and CDR2 YYEKEE (reference sequence). Unmatched junction bases numbered 11, after V lost 3 bases and J lost 5 bases. Written as DNA, the CDR3 is TGTGCCAGCAGCTACGGACAGGGGATTGGAATGGAGACCCAGTACTTC. Encoded protein: CASSYGQGIGMETQYF.

The chain uses TRBV5-5 and TRBJ2-7, with 7 positions matching TRBD2. The V and J ends lost 1 base and 2 bases, in that order; junction bases with no gene match: 3. This CDR3 is 14 amino acids long. CDR1 and CDR2 from the germline V gene are SGHKS and YYEKEE (reference sequence). The CDR3 loop is CASSLTAGTYEQYF. The DNA of the CDR3 is TGTGCCAGCAGCTTGACAGCGGGGACCTACGAGCAGTACTTC.

The chain carries TRBV7-2 and TRBJ1-2, with TRBD1 matching over 7 bases. V trimming: 1 base; J trimming: 4 bases; junction bases outside the gene matches: 9. The CDR3 totals 16 residues. Germline V gives CDR1 SGHTA, CDR2 FQGNSA. The CDR3 nucleotides read TGTGCCAGCAGCTTAGAGGCCGGGACAGCCTCCTATGGCTACACCTTC. Residues: CASSLEAGTASYGYTF. The full variable domain, completed using reference TRBV7-2 and TRBJ1-2, is GAGVSQSPSNKVTEKGKDVELRCDPISGHTALYWYRQSLGQGLEFLIYFQGNSAPDKSGLPSDRFSAERTGGSVSTLTIQRTQQEDSAVYLCASSLEAGTASYGYTFGSGTRLTVV.